What follows is one T cell receptor (beta chain) and its context. Its antigen remains unknown. The data were obtained in a study of cytomegalovirus exposure and HLA in healthy donors. At the level of the study: The same platform was used for the 110 or so validation repertoires as for the approximately 720 first-cohort repertoires, as reported in a later analysis. Study-level results: Among the CMV-associated chains, three were confirmed in vitro as specific for CMV antigens. Reportedly, diagnosis of cytomegalovirus status by the classifier showed high specificity and sensitivity. Most TCR sequences were seen very rarely across donors, but some public TCRs occurred in many.

Only in-frame clones appear in the TCRdb table, and some are missing; sequencing was by immunoSEQ multiplex PCR. The profile shows some 310,000 clones, approximately 85% of them singletons. CDR1 is MNHNS, CDR2 SASEGT, per germline. Trimming removed 4 bases from V and 2 bases from J; junction bases left unmatched: 6. CDR3 length: 15 residues. The specimen was PBMCs. This chain links TRBV6-1 with TRBJ1-1, with TRBD1 matching 8 bases. The sequence was collected from a man in his thirties or forties in good health and CMV-seronegative. CDR3 loop: CASSVRQGINTEAFF. The CDR3 DNA reads TGTGCCAGCAGTGTCAGACAGGGGATAAACACTGAAGCTTTCTTT.